Listed here are 3 T cell receptor beta chains from one sample, sequenced in a study of response to subunit inactivated influenza vaccine. TCRdb recomputed calls from the RT-PCR reads with MiXCR, one row per CDR3 protein. This sample has about 650,000 distinct CDR3 sequences; 15% to 18% occur once, and the top ten carry approximately 10%. The source material was PBMCs from blood, sampled about 11 days after vaccination. The origin of the receptors is a man aged 50 or older who received an inactivated influenza vaccine.

The V call is TRBV4-3, the J call TRBJ1-3; D gene ambiguous. The V and J ends lost 0 bases and 1 base respectively, with 4 bases between them. The CDR3 is 14 residues long. Per the germline V gene, CDR1 is LGHNA and CDR2 is YSLEER. CDR3 sequence (DNA): TGCGCCAGCAGCCAAGAATGGTCTGGAAACACCATATATTTT. Translation gives CASSQEWSGNTIYF.

This clonotype was seen repeatedly, ten times or more. V gene TRBV28 combines with J gene TRBJ2-6; D might be TRBD1 or TRBD2, each matching 5 bases. Germline loops: CDR1 MDHEN, CDR2 SYDVKM. The CDR3 is made up of 13 amino acids. The ends were cut back, 8 bases at V and 2 bases at J, with 7 bases in the middle. The chain's CDR3 is CASRGAGANVLTF. The CDR3 region has the DNA TGTGCCAGCCGGGGCGCTGGGGCCAACGTCCTGACTTTC.

This clonotype was detected only a few times. The chain joins TRBV12-3 or TRBV12-4 to TRBJ2-1; 7 bases map to TRBD1. V shed 6 bases and J 9 bases; nucleotides not matched to a gene: 5. This CDR3 is built from 12 residues. The CDR3 DNA is TGTGCCAGCAGCCTCTACAGGGGTGAGCAGTTCTTC. This sequence encodes CASSLYRGEQFF.